The clone carrying this T cell receptor beta chain was recorded a few times. Its cognate antigen is unknown. These data come from a study of blood T cells in healthy people across ages. Study findings and constraints: Both naive CD4+ cell counts and diversity were greater in long-lived donors than in aged donors.

The use of a sample-barcoded 5' primer and a J-beta primer mix characterized a second PCR of about 7 to 12 cycles. TCRdb passed the 5' RACE reads through MiXCR, listing each CDR3 protein once. The sample shows about 640,000 distinct CDR3 sequences, around three fifths of them seen only once. Looked up from germline, CDR1 is SQVTM and CDR2 is ANQGSEA. V was shortened by 5 bases and J by 4 bases, with 8 bases between the two germline ends. This CDR3 region has 11 residues. The source material was blood. This TCR was sampled from a man aged 55 to 70 in good health. The chain carries TRBV29-1 and TRBJ2-5; the D gene is possibly TRBD1 (5 bases). The CDR3 nucleotides read TGCAGCGTTTCGACAGTAGAGACCCAGTACTTC. Protein product: CSVSTVETQYF.